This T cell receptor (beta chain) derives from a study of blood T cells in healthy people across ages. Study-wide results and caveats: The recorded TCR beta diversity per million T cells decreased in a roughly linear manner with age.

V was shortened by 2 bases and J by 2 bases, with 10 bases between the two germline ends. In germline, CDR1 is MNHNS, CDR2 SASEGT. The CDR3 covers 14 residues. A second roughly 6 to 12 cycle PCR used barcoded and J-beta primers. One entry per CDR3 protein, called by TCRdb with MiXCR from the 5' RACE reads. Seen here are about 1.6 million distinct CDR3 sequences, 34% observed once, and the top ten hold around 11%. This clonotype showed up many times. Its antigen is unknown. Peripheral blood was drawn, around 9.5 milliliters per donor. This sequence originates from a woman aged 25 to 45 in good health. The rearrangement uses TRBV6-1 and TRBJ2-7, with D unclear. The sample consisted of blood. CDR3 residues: CASSELRDAYEQYF. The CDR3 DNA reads TGTGCCAGCAGTGAACTCAGAGACGCCTACGAGCAGTACTTC.